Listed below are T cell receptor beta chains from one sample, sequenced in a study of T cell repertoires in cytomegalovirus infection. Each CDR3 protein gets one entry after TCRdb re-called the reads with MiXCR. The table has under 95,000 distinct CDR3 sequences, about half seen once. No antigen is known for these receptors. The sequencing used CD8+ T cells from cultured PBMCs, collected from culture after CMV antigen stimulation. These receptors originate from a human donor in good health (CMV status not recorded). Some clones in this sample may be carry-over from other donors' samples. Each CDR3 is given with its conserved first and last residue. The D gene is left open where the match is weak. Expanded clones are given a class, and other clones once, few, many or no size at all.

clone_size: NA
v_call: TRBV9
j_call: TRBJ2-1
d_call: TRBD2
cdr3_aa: CASSVDGDYPTYNEQFF
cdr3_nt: TGTGCCAGCAGCGTAGATGGGGACTACCCTACCTACAATGAGCAGTTCTTC

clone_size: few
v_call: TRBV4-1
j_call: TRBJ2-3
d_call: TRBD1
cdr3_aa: CASSQVQPGQGMVTDTQYF
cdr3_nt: TGCGCCAGCAGCCAAGTTCAGCCGGGACAGGGAATGGTTACAGATACGCAGTATTTT

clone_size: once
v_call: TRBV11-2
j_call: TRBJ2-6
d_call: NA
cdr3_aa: CASSPSPHVLTF
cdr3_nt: TGTGCCAGCAGCCCCTCCCCTCACGTCCTGACTTTC

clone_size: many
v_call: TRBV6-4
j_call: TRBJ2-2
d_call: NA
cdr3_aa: CASSDGTHTGELFF
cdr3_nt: TGTGCCAGCAGTGACGGCACTCACACCGGGGAGCTGTTTTTT

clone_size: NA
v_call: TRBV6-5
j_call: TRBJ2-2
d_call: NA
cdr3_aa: CASIGRGDTGELFF
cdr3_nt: TGTGCCAGCATAGGGAGAGGGGACACCGGGGAGCTGTTTTTT

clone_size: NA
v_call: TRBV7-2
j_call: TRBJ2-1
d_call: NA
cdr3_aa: CASGIAVEQFF
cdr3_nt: TGTGCCAGCGGAATAGCAGTTGAGCAGTTCTTC

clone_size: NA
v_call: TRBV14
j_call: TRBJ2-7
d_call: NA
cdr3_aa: CASRGAVPEQYF
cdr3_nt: TGTGCCAGCAGAGGGGCAGTTCCCGAGCAGTACTTC

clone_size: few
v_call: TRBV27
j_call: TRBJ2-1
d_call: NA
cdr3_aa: CASRQSAVIYNEQFF
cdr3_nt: TGTGCCAGCAGGCAGTCGGCGGTTATCTACAATGAGCAGTTCTTC

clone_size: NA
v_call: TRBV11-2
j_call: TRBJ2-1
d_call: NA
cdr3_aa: CASIRMRGQYNEQFF
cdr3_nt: TGTGCCAGCATCCGTATGCGGGGCCAATACAATGAGCAGTTCTTC

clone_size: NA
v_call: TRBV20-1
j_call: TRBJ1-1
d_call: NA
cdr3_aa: CSAPLRGWITEAFF
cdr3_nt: TGCAGTGCTCCTCTTAGGGGGTGGATCACTGAAGCTTTCTTT

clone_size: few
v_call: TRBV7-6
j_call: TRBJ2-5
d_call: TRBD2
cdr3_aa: CASSGTSGRVFRETQYF
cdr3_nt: TGTGCCAGCAGCGGAACTAGCGGGAGGGTGTTTAGAGAGACCCAGTACTTC

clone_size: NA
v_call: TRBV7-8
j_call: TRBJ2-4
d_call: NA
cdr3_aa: CASSLGTDRNIQYF
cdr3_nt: TGTGCCAGCAGCTTAGGGACGGATCGAAACATTCAGTACTTC

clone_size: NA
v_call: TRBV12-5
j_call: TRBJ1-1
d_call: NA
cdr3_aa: CASGLEQGFGTEAFF
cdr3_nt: TGTGCTAGTGGTTTGGAACAGGGTTTTGGCACTGAAGCTTTCTTT

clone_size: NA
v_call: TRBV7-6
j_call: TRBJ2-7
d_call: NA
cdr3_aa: CASCQGSGPYEQYF
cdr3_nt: TGTGCCAGCTGTCAGGGGAGCGGCCCCTACGAGCAGTACTTC

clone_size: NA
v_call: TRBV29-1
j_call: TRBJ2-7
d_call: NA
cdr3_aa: CSVEGRRQGRNEQYF
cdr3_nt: TGCAGCGTTGAAGGTCGGAGGCAGGGGAGAAACGAGCAGTACTTC

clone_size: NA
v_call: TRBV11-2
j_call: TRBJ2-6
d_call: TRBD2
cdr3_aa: CATQTPSIAGAHSGANVLTF
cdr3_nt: TGTGCCACACAAACGCCGTCTATAGCGGGAGCCCACTCTGGGGCCAACGTCCTGACTTTC

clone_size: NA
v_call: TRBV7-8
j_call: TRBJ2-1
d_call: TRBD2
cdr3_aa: CASSPGLAGSPYNEQFF
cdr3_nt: TGTGCCAGCAGCCCTGGACTAGCGGGATCCCCCTACAATGAGCAGTTCTTC

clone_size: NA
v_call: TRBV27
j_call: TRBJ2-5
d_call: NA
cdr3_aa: CASSDSLWETQYF
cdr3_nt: TGTGCCAGCAGCGACAGCCTTTGGGAGACCCAGTACTTC

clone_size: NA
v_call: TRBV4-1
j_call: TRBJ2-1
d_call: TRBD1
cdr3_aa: CASSHGQGSNEQFF
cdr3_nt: TGCGCCAGCAGTCATGGACAGGGGAGTAATGAGCAGTTCTTC

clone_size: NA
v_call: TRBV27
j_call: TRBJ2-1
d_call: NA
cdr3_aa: CASSLRGRNEQFF
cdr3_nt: TGTGCCAGCAGTTTAAGGGGACGGAATGAGCAGTTCTTC

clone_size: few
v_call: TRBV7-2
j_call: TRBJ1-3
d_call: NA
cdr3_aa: CASSTPGHRPGNTIYF
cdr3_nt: TGTGCCAGCAGCACCCCGGGACACCGCCCAGGAAACACCATATATTTT

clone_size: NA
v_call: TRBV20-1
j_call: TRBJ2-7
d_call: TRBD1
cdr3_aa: CSARDQGQVYEQYF
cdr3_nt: TGCAGTGCTAGAGATCAGGGACAGGTATACGAGCAGTACTTC